This T cell receptor (beta chain) was sequenced in a study of Ad26.COV2.S vaccination and SARS-CoV-2 variants. Background on the study: Each vaccinee took Ad26.COV2.S intramuscularly, once or twice 56 days apart. Study-wide points: From the TCR breadth and depth analyses, total T cell responses may have been underestimated. Following vaccination, spike-specific CD8+ and CD4+ T cell responses reportedly exhibited substantial breadth.

Sequencing was performed with immunoSEQ multiplex PCR; in TCRdb, only in-frame clones are kept and a portion is missing. The table records hundreds of thousands of clones, 80% to 90% of them present only once. Of note for this clone: The antigen is not known.

V lost 5 bases and J 6 bases, leaving 13 bases between the germline ends. Per the germline V gene, CDR1 is MNHEY and CDR2 is SVGAGI. CDR3 length: 13 residues. The sample's treatment: some 20 received Ad26.COV2.S at low or high dose, single or two shots; 5 received placebo; per-sample allocation not given. The study sampled participants on day 63 after the first vaccine or placebo injection. In Boston, an adult donor aged 18-55 years took part. Sequenced material: peripheral blood, taken in a trial of Ad26.COV2.S vaccine versus placebo. The chain couples TRBV6-5 to TRBJ1-2, with D perhaps TRBD1 (5 bases). The receptor's source is a person aged 18-65 years who received the Ad26.COV2.S COVID-19 vaccine or a placebo. The CDR3 sequence is CASSRTRSDGYTF. For the CDR3, the DNA is TGTGCCAGCAGTCGGACAAGATCGGATGGCTACACCTTC.